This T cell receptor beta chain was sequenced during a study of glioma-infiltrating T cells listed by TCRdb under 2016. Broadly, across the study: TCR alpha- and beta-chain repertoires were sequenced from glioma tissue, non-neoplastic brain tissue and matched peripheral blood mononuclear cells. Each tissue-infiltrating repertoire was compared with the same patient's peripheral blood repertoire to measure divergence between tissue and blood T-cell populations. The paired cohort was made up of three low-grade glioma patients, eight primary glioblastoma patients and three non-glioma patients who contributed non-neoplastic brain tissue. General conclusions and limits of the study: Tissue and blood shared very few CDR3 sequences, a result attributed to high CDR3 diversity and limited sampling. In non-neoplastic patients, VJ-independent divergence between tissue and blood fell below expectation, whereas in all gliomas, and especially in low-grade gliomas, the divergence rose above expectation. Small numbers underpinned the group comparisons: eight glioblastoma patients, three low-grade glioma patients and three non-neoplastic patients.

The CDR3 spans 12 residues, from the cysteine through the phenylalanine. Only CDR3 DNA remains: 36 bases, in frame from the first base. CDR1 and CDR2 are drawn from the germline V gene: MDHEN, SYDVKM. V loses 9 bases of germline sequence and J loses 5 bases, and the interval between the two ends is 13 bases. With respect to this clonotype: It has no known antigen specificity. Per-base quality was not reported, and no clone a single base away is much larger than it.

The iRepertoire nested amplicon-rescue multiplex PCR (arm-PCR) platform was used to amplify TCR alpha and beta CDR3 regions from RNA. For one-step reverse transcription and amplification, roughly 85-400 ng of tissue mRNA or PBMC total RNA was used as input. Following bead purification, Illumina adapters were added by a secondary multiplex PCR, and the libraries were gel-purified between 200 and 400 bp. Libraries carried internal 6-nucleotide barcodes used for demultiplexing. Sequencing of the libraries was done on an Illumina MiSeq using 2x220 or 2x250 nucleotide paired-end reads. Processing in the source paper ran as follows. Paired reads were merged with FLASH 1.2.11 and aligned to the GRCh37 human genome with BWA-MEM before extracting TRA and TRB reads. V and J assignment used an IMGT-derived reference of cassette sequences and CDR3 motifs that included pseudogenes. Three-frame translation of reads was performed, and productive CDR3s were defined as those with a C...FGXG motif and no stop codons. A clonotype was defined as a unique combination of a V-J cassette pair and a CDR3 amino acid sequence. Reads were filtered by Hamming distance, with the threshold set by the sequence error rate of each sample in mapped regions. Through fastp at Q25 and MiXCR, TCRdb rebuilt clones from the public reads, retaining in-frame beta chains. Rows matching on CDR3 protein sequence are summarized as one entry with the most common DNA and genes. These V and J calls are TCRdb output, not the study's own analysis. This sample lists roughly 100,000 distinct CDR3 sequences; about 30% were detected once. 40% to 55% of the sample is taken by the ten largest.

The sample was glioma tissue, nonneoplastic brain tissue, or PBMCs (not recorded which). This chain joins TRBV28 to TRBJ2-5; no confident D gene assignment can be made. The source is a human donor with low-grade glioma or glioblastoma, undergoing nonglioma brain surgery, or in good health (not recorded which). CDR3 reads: CARNKGWETQYF. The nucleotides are TGTGCCAGAAATAAGGGTTGGGAGACCCAGTACTTC.